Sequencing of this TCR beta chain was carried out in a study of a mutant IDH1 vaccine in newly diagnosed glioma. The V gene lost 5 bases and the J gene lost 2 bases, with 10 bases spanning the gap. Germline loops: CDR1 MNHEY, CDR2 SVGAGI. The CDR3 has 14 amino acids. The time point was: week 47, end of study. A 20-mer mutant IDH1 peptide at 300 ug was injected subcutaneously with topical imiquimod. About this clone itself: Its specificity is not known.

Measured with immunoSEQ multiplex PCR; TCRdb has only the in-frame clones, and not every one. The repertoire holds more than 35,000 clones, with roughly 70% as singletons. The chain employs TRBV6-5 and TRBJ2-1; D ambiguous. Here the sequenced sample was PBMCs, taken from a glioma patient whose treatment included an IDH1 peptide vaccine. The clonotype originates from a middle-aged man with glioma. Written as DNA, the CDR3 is TGTGCCAGCAGTCCTTCCGACACCTACAATGAGCAGTTCTTC. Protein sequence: CASSPSDTYNEQFF.